This T cell receptor (beta chain) was found in a study of blood T cell repertoires in COVID-19. As for the study in general: PBMCs, B-cell-depleted T cells, or T cells were the source of the cDNA or gDNA that made up the material.

In the original workflow: It was from reference gene primer amplification that nucleated cell counts were estimated. Clones were read by immunoSEQ multiplex PCR, and TCRdb kept only the in-frame ones, dropping some. The V and J calls and clone size are taken from that table; D and trimming were inferred from the DNA. The table has roughly 250,000 clones, around 92% seen once; the top ten hold about 2.5%. Material: peripheral blood. This clonotype was sampled from a person aged 18 to 30 with COVID-19, enrolled during active disease.

DNA for the CDR3: TGTGCCAGCAGCTCACTAGCGGGAGGGAATGAGCAGTTCTTC. Its protein is CASSSLAGGNEQFF. The chain combines TRBV7-3 with TRBJ2-1, with 13 positions matching TRBD2. Germline CDR1 and CDR2: SGHTA and FQGTGA. There are 14 residues in the CDR3. The J segment lost 7 bases and the V segment lost 4 bases, leaving 1 base of the junction unmatched.